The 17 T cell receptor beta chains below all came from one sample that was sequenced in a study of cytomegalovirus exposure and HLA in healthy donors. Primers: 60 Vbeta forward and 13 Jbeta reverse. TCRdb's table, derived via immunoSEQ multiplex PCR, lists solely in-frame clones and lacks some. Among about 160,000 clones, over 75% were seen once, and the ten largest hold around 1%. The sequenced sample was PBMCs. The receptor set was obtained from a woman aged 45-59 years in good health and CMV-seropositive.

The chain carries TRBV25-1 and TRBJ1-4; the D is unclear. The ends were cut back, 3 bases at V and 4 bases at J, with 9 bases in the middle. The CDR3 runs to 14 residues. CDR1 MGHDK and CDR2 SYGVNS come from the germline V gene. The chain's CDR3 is CASSDGGSNEKLFF. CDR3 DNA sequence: TGTGCCAGCAGTGATGGAGGGAGTAATGAAAAACTGTTTTTT.

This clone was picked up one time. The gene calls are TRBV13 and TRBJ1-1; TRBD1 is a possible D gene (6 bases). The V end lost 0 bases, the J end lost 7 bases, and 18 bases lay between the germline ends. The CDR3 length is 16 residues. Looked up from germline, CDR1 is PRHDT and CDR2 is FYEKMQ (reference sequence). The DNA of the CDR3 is TGTGCCAGCAGCTTAGGTGGGGGCCGGGGTGGGCGTGAAGCTTTCTTT. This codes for CASSLGGGRGGREAFF.

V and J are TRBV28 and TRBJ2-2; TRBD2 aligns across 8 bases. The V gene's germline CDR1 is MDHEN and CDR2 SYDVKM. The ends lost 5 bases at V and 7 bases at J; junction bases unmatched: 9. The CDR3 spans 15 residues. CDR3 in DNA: TGTGCCAGCAGTACACCGGGGGGGCAGGGCGGGGAGCTGTTTTTT. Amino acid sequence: CASSTPGGQGGELFF.

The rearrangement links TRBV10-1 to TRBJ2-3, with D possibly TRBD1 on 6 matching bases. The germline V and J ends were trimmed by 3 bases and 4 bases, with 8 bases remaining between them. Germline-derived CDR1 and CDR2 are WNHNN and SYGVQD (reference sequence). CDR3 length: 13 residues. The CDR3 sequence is CASSDRGADTQYF. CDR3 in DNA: TGCGCCAGCAGTGACAGGGGCGCAGATACGCAGTATTTT.

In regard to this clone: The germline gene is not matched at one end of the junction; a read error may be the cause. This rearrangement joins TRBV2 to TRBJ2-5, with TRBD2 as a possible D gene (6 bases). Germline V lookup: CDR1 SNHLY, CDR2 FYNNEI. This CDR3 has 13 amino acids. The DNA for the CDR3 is TGTGCCAGCAGTAAGGACTACCAACAGACCCAGTACTTC. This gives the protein CASSKDYQQTQYF.

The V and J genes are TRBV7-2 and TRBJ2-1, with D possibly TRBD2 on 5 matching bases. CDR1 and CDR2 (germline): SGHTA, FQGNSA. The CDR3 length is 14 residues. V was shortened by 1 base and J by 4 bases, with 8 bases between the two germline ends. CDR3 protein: CASSLVSGYNEQFF. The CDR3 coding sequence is TGTGCCAGCAGCTTAGTTTCGGGGTACAATGAGCAGTTCTTC.

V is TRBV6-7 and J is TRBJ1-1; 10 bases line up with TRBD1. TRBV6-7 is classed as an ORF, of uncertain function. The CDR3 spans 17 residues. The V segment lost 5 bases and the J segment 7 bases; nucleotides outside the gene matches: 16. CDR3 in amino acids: CASSPTGGGKVADEAFF. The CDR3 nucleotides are TGTGCCAGCAGTCCGACAGGGGGCGGAAAGGTCGCTGATGAAGCTTTCTTT.

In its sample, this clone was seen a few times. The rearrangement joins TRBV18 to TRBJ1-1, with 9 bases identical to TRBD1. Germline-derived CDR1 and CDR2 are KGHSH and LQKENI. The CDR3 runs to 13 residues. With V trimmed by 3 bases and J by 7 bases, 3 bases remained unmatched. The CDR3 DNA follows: TGTGCCAGCTCACCCGGGACAGGGAATGAAGCTTTCTTT. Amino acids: CASSPGTGNEAFF.

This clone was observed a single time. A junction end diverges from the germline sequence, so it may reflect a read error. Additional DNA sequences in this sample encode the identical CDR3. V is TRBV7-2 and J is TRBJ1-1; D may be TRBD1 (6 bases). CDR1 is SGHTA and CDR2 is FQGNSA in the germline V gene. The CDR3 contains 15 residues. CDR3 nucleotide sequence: TGTGCCAGCAGCTATAGGGGGGGGTCCAACACTGAAGCCTTCTTT. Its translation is CASSYRGGSNTEAFF.

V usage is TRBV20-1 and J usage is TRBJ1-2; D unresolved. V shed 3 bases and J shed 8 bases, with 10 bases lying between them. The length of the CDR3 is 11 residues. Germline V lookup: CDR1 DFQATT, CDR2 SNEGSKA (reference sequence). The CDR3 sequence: CSASRMGGYTF. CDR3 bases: TGCAGTGCTAGTAGGATGGGCGGCTACACCTTC.

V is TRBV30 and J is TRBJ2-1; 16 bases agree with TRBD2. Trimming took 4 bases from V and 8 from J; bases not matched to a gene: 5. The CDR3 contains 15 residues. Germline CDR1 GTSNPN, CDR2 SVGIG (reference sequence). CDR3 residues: CAWTPGTSGGDEQFF. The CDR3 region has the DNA TGTGCCTGGACACCCGGGACTAGCGGGGGGGATGAGCAGTTCTTC.

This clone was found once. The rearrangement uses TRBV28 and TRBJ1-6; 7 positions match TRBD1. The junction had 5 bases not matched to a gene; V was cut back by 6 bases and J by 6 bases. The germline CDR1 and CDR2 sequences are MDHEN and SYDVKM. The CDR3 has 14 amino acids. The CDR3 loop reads CASRTQGSNSPLHF. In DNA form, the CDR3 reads TGTGCCAGCAGGACACAGGGGAGTAATTCACCCCTCCACTTT.

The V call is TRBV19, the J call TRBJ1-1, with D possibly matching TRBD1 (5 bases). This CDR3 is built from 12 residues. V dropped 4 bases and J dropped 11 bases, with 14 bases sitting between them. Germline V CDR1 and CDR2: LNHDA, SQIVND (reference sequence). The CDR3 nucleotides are TGTGCCAGTAGTAGGTTTCAGGGTGAGGCTTTCTTT. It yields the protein CASSRFQGEAFF. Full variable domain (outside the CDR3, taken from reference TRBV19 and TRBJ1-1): DGGITQSPKYLFRKEGQNVTLSCEQNLNHDAMYWYRQDPGQGLRLIYYSQIVNDFQKGDIAEGYSVSREKKESFPLTVTSAQKNPTAFYLCASSRFQGEAFFGQGTRLTVV.

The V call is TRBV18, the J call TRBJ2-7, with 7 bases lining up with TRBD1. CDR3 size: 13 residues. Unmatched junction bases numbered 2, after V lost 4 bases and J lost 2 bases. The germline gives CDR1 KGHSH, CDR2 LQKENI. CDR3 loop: CASSLGQTYEQYF. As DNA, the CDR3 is TGTGCCAGCTCACTGGGACAGACCTACGAGCAGTACTTC.

The CDR3 spells CASSMEGAGNEQFF. For the CDR3, the DNA is TGTGCCAGCAGTATGGAGGGGGCAGGGAATGAGCAGTTCTTC. The rearrangement links TRBV2 to TRBJ2-1; a weak D match, TRBD1 (7 bases). The ends were cut back, 5 bases at V and 7 bases at J, with 15 bases in the middle. The CDR3 contains 14 residues. The germline V gene encodes CDR1 SNHLY and CDR2 FYNNEI.

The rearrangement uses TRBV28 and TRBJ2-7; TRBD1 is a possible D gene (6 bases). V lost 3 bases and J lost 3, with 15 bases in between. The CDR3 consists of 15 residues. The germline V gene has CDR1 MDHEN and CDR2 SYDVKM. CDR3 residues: CASSLAGTSNYEQYF. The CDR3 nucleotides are TGTGCCAGCAGTTTGGCCGGGACATCTAACTACGAGCAGTACTTC. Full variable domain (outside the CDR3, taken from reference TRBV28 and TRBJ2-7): DVKVTQSSRYLVKRTGEKVFLECVQDMDHENMFWYRQDPGLGLRLIYFSYDVKMKEKGDIPEGYSVSREKKERFSLILESASTNQTSMYLCASSLAGTSNYEQYFGPGTRLTVT.

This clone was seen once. The CDR3 coding sequence is TGTGCCAGTAGTATCCCTTGGCGAAGCGGGAGTATCGGCGAGCAGTACTTC. Translating it yields CASSIPWRSGSIGEQYF. The chain is built from TRBV19 and TRBJ2-7; TRBD2 matches at 8 bases. This CDR3 comprises 17 residues. The V gene end was trimmed by 3 bases and the J gene end by 6 bases; junction bases not matched to a gene: 16. Germline V CDR1 and CDR2: LNHDA, SQIVND (reference sequence).